The present T cell receptor (beta chain) was sequenced within a study of cytomegalovirus exposure and HLA in healthy donors. Study findings and constraints: Prior analysis indicated that the majority of TCR beta V segments exhibited productivity approximately 87% or approximately 30% of the time.

CDR1 and CDR2 from the germline V gene are SGDLS and YYNGEE. This CDR3 has 15 amino acids. V was clipped by 4 bases and J by 2 bases, with 15 bases between them. The PCR employed 60 Vbeta primers together with 13 Jbeta primers. Sequencing used immunoSEQ multiplex PCR; TCRdb keeps in-frame clones, though not all of them. This table holds some 110,000 clones, about 83% found once. A note on this clone: What it recognizes is unknown.

This sequence was found in a man aged 18 to 29 in good health and CMV-seronegative. V is TRBV9 and J is TRBJ1-2; D gene ambiguous. The sample was PBMCs. CDR3 amino acids: CASSQGGGWNYGYTF. CDR3 in DNA: TGTGCCAGCAGCCAAGGAGGAGGATGGAACTATGGCTACACCTTC.